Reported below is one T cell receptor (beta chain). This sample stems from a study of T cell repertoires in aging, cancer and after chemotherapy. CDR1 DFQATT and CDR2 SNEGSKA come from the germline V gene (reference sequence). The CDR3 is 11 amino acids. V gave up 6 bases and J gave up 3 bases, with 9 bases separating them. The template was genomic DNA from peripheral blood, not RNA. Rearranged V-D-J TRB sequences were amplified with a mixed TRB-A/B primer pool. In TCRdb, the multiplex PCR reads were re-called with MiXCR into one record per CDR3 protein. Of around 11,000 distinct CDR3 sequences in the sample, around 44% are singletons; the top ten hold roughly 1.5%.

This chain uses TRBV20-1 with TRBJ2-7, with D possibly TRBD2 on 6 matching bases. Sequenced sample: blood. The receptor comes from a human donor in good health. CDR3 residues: CSAVDYYEQYF. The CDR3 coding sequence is TGCAGTGCCGTGGACTACTACGAGCAGTACTTC.